This passage covers 15 T cell receptor beta chains from one sample sequenced in a study of CD8 T cells in ankylosing spondylitis. TCRdb independently ran MiXCR on the 5' RACE reads; one entry per CDR3 protein. This sample carries about 130,000 distinct CDR3 sequences, approximately 9.7% of them seen once, and the ten largest clones take 2.5% to 3.5%. The sequenced material came from blood, either unsorted or a sorted T cell fraction (not recorded which). These receptors originate from a male donor with ankylosing spondylitis or in good health (not recorded which).

A few counts support this clonotype. This chain joins TRBV15 and TRBJ1-4; D possibly corresponds to TRBD1 (5 bases). Per the germline V gene, CDR1 is LNHNV and CDR2 is YYDKDF (reference sequence). Trimming took 1 base from V and 2 from J, leaving 8 bases between them. The CDR3 has 15 residues. CDR3 region: CATSRGGATNEKLFF. CDR3 DNA: TGTGCCACCAGCAGAGGCGGGGCGACTAATGAAAAACTGTTTTTT.

This chain connects TRBV20-1 to TRBJ1-4, with TRBD1 matching over 11 bases. The CDR3 has 17 amino acids. V was pared by 5 bases and J by 0 bases, with 8 bases of the junction left unmatched. Germline V gene sequence: CDR1 DFQATT, CDR2 SNEGSKA (reference sequence). CDR3 in amino acids: CSASRTGGLSTNEKLFF. CDR3 nucleotides: TGCAGTGCTTCGCGGACAGGGGGCCTTTCAACTAATGAAAAACTGTTTTTT.

V is TRBV9 and J is TRBJ2-3, with TRBD2 as a possible D gene (5 bases). The CDR3 is 15 amino acids. The germline V gene encodes CDR1 SGDLS and CDR2 YYNGEE. With 4 bases removed from V and 4 bases from J, the gap between germline ends came to 16 bases. As DNA, the CDR3 is TGTGCCAGCAGCATCTCAACTAGTTTCGCAGATACGCAGTATTTT. This encodes CASSISTSFADTQYF.

This clonotype was counted at least ten times. The genes are TRBV20-1 and TRBJ2-1; 14 nucleotides align to TRBD2. The CDR3 runs 16 residues. Germline assignment: CDR1 DFQATT and CDR2 SNEGSKA (reference sequence). The V and J ends lost 0 bases and 4 bases, in that order; junction bases with no gene match: 2. CDR3 sequence (DNA): TGCAGTGCTAGAGAGGGACTAGCGGGAGTTTACAATGAGCAGTTCTTC. This gives the protein CSAREGLAGVYNEQFF.

The rearrangement joins TRBV7-6 to TRBJ2-7; 7 positions agree with TRBD2. The V and J ends lost 2 bases and 7 bases, in that order; junction bases with no gene match: 8. CDR1 SGHVS and CDR2 FNYEAQ come from the germline V gene. The CDR3 spans 14 residues. CDR3 protein: CASSLSGRAREQYF. The CDR3 DNA reads TGTGCCAGCAGCTTAAGTGGGAGGGCCCGTGAGCAGTACTTC.

This clonotype was detected ten times or more. The chain links TRBV5-1 to TRBJ1-2, with D hard to call. The CDR3 is 14 amino acids. With 0 bases removed from V and 6 bases from J, the gap between germline ends came to 12 bases. CDR1 and CDR2 from the germline V gene are SGHRS and YFSETQ. The CDR3: CASSLGPGPDGYTF. The CDR3 DNA reads as TGCGCCAGCAGCTTGGGGCCAGGTCCGGATGGCTACACCTTC.

This clonotype came up a few times. The gene calls are TRBV20-1 and TRBJ2-3; TRBD2 aligns across 9 bases. Losses at the gene ends were 4 bases for V and 2 bases for J; bases not matched to a gene: 7. CDR1 is DFQATT and CDR2 is SNEGSKA in the germline V gene (reference sequence). The CDR3 is 15 amino acids. In nucleotides, the CDR3 is TGCAGTGCTATAGCGGGAGCTCGGACCACAGATACGCAGTATTTT. Translated, it gives CSAIAGARTTDTQYF.

This clonotype was counted only a few times. The chain links TRBV29-1 to TRBJ2-5; 10 nucleotides match TRBD1. Germline CDR1 SQVTM, CDR2 ANQGSEA. Trimming at V came to 6 bases and at J to 4 bases, leaving 8 bases not matched to a gene. This CDR3 is 14 amino acids long. DNA for the CDR3: TGCAGCGTCTACAGACAGGGGGCGGGAGAGACCCAGTACTTC. As protein: CSVYRQGAGETQYF.

This clonotype was counted once. This chain joins TRBV7-2 and TRBJ2-7; TRBD2 is a possible D gene (6 bases). This CDR3 is 15 amino acids long. Germline assignment: CDR1 SGHTA and CDR2 FQGNSA. Trimming shortened V by 0 bases and J by 3 bases, and 12 bases separated the two germline ends. The CDR3 sequence: CASSLAAGPFYEQYF. The CDR3 DNA sequence: TGTGCCAGCAGCTTAGCGGCGGGACCGTTCTACGAGCAGTACTTC. The variable domain in full, with the rest retrieved from reference TRBV7-2 and TRBJ2-7, is GAGVSQSPSNKVTEKGKDVELRCDPISGHTALYWYRQSLGQGLEFLIYFQGNSAPDKSGLPSDRFSAERTGGSVSTLTIQRTQQEDSAVYLCASSLAAGPFYEQYFGPGTRLTVT.

This clonotype was found a few times. This chain uses TRBV20-1 with TRBJ2-7; TRBD1 or TRBD2 may be the D gene (5 bases each). V was cut by 5 bases and J by 3 bases, with 20 bases left in between. Germline loops: CDR1 DFQATT, CDR2 SNEGSKA (reference sequence). The CDR3 consists of 15 residues. The chain's CDR3 is CSAPNLGTKIYEQYF. The CDR3, as DNA: TGCAGTGCTCCGAACCTCGGGACCAAGATCTACGAGCAGTACTTC.

The table lists this clonotype with many counts. The V and J genes are TRBV6-1 and TRBJ2-3; D is undetermined. CDR1 and CDR2 (germline): MNHNS, SASEGT. CDR3 length: 13 residues. The V end lost 6 bases, the J end lost 3 bases, and 10 bases lay between the germline ends. This CDR3 is CASRVRGTDTQYF. The CDR3 bases are TGTGCCAGCAGGGTACGTGGGACAGATACGCAGTATTTT.

This clonotype was observed at least ten times. This chain uses TRBV9 with TRBJ2-2; TRBD2 matches at 11 bases. There are 16 residues in the CDR3. Germline values: CDR1 SGDLS, CDR2 YYNGEE. J was trimmed by 4 bases and V by 1 base; bases with no gene match: 3. Here the CDR3 reads CASSVLAGGPTGELFF. CDR3 nucleotide sequence: TGTGCCAGCAGCGTATTAGCGGGAGGGCCCACCGGGGAGCTGTTTTTT.

This clonotype was found many times. V usage is TRBV11-1 and J usage is TRBJ2-1, with D unresolved. V lost 7 bases and J 8 bases, leaving 21 bases between the germline ends. Germline V CDR1 and CDR2: SGHAT, FQDESV (reference sequence). The CDR3 length is 15 residues. The CDR3 protein is CASKNLPLGGDEQFF. Here the CDR3 DNA reads TGTGCCAGCAAAAACCTTCCTCTAGGTGGCGATGAGCAGTTCTTC.

Note on this clonotype: A much more abundant neighbour one base away suggests this may be a read error. The V and J genes are TRBV29-1 and TRBJ2-2; D assignment may be TRBD1 or TRBD2 (5 bases each). This CDR3 region has 13 residues. In germline, CDR1 is SQVTM, CDR2 ANQGSEA. This CDR3 reads CRVARGFPGELFF. In nucleotides, the CDR3 is TGCAGGGTTGCGAGGGGATTCCCCGGGGAGCTGTTTTTT.

This clonotype showed up many times. V is TRBV25-1 and J is TRBJ2-7; no firm D call. V was clipped by 6 bases and J by 3 bases, with 9 bases between them. Per the germline V gene, CDR1 is MGHDK and CDR2 is SYGVNS. This CDR3 has 12 amino acids. The CDR3: CASSWGLYEQYF. The CDR3 DNA reads TGTGCCAGCAGCTGGGGTCTCTACGAGCAGTACTTC.